Listed here is a single T cell receptor (beta chain). This record belongs to a study of blood T cell repertoires in COVID-19. Study details: From the United States, Italy and Spain came samples of acute and convalescent COVID-19.

Repertoires were generated with immunoSEQ multiplex PCR, while TCRdb's copy carries only in-frame clones and drops some. The table lists about 200,000 clones, over 75% of them singletons. CDR3 length equals 14 residues. Trimming took 2 bases from V and 7 from J, leaving 15 bases between them. The V gene's germline CDR1 is MNHEY and CDR2 SMNVEV (reference sequence). The chain combines TRBV27 with TRBJ2-7; TRBD2 might be the D (7 bases). The sequenced sample consisted of PBMCs or T cells enriched from blood (not recorded which). The TCR sequence derives from a woman in her thirties or forties with acute COVID-19. The CDR3 sequence is CASSLGGAFGEQYF. The CDR3 DNA reads TGTGCCAGCAGTTTAGGGGGGGCCTTCGGAGAGCAGTACTTC.